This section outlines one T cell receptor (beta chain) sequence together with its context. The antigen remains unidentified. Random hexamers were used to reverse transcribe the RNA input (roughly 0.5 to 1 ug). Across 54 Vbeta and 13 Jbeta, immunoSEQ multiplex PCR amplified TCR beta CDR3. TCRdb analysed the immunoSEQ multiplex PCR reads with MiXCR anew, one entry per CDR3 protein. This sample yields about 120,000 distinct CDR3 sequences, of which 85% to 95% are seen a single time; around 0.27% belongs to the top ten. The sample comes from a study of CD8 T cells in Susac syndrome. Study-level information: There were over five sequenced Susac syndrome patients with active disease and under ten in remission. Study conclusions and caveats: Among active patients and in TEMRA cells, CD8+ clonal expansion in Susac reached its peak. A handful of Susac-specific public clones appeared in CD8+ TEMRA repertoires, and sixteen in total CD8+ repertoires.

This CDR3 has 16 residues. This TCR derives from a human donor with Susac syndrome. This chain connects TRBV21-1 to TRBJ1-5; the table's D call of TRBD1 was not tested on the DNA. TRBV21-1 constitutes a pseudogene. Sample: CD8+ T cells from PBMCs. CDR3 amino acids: CASSKALSGVDQPQHF. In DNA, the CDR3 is TGTGCCAGCAGCAAAGCGCTTTCGGGGGTCGATCAGCCCCAGCATTTT.